This T cell receptor (beta chain) comes out of a study of T cells in Graves' hyperthyroidism and ophthalmopathy. Whole-study context: Blood from the periphery was taken at initial diagnosis, before any treatment.

Concerning this clonotype itself: As yet, its antigen is unknown.

Amplified regions were TCR beta CDR3 sequences from RNA transcripts. The HTBI primer set was used in a first-round RT-PCR of the TCR CDR3. TCRdb independently ran MiXCR on the multiplex PCR reads; one entry per CDR3 protein. The repertoire includes under 400,000 distinct CDR3 sequences, about 12% of them detected once, and around a tenth sits in the top ten. V was clipped by 5 bases and J by 10 bases; unmatched bases: 9. In germline, CDR1 is DFQATT, CDR2 SNEGSKA (reference sequence). This CDR3 region has 14 residues. Study outcomes and limitations: Separating ophthalmopathy from stable hyperthyroidism was achieved by a 13 V-J model.

Criteria for exclusion of patients were uncontrolled infection, other autoimmune disease, pregnancy or lactation. This chain links TRBV20-1 with TRBJ2-3, with 13 bases aligning to TRBD2. The sample consisted of blood. The origin of this receptor is a woman younger than 30 with Graves' hyperthyroidism. Written as DNA, the CDR3 is TGCAGTGCTTCGACTAGCGGGGGGCCAGCGGCGCAGTATTTT. Its translation is CSASTSGGPAAQYF.